Each of the 19 T cell receptor beta chains below was sequenced from the same sample in a study of sequential checkpoint blockade in melanoma. Treatment described: randomized to nivolumab then ipilimumab (arm A) or the reverse (arm B). Using immunoSEQ multiplex PCR, the repertoire was profiled, and TCRdb retains in-frame clones only, with some absent. The sample consists of over 10,000 clones, 74% of them appearing once. This specimen was CD8+ T cells sorted from blood (inferred from file names), taken from a patient given nivolumab and ipilimumab in sequence. These receptors came from a human donor with melanoma.

V and J are TRBV6-5 and TRBJ1-5, with D maybe TRBD1 (6 bases). V was clipped by 5 bases and J by 5 bases, with 16 bases between them. The CDR3 totals 15 residues. Germline V gene sequence: CDR1 MNHEY, CDR2 SVGAGI. The CDR3 is CASSKTGKGDQPQHF. The CDR3 coding sequence is TGTGCCAGCAGTAAAACAGGGAAAGGGGATCAGCCCCAGCATTTT.

The genes are TRBV7-9 and TRBJ2-7, with 8 bases that match TRBD2. Germline lookup yields CDR1 SEHNR and CDR2 FQNEAQ (reference sequence). The CDR3 covers 14 residues. Trimming cost V 6 bases and J 5 bases; bases outside gene matches: 9. CDR3 in amino acids: CASSGGGRNHEQYF. DNA of the CDR3: TGTGCCAGCAGTGGGGGCGGGAGGAACCACGAGCAGTACTTC.

This clone was seen a few times. The chain carries TRBV10-2 and TRBJ1-3; TRBD1 agrees at 8 bases. Germline CDR1 reads WSHSY; CDR2 reads SAAADI. The CDR3 has 15 amino acids. J lost 0 bases, V lost 8 bases, and 6 bases had no gene match. The CDR3 coding sequence is TGCGCCAGCGGGGACAGGCCCCTCTCTGGAAACACCATATATTTT. It is translated as CASGDRPLSGNTIYF.

J is TRBJ2-3 and V is TRBV2; possibly TRBD2 for D (5 bases). V dropped 6 bases and J dropped 0 bases, with 16 bases sitting between them. The CDR3 runs 16 residues. The germline V gene encodes CDR1 SNHLY and CDR2 FYNNEI. Here the CDR3 reads CASSREQYSSTDTQYF. The CDR3 nucleotides read TGTGCCAGCAGCCGGGAACAGTATTCTAGCACAGATACGCAGTATTTT. The full variable domain, its missing parts supplied by reference TRBV2 and TRBJ2-3, is EPEVTQTPSHQVTQMGQEVILRCVPISNHLYFYWYRQILGQKVEFLVSFYNNEISEKSEIFDDQFSVERPDGSNFTLKIRSTKLEDSAMYFCASSREQYSSTDTQYFGPGTRLTVL.

By sample fraction, this clone is large (0.1 to 1%). Here the CDR3 reads CASSHRGLEYEQYF. Written as DNA, the CDR3 is TGTGCCAGCAGTCACAGGGGGCTTGAATACGAGCAGTACTTC. The V gene is TRBV6-1, the J gene TRBJ2-7; 9 nucleotides line up with TRBD1. The V gene end was trimmed by 5 bases and the J gene end by 4 bases; junction bases not matched to a gene: 6. The CDR3 loop spans 14 amino acids. CDR1 and CDR2 from the germline V gene are MNHNS and SASEGT.

The chain uses TRBV11-1 and TRBJ2-6; D not resolved. Trimming took off 3 bases at V and 0 bases at J, with 12 bases between the two ends. The CDR3 runs 17 residues. CDR1 is SGHAT, CDR2 FQDESV, per germline (reference sequence). The CDR3 nucleotides read TGTGCCAGCAGCTTCGGTCTCCCTTCCTCTGGGGCCAACGTCCTGACTTTC. Translation: CASSFGLPSSGANVLTF. Full variable domain (missing parts from reference TRBV11-1 and TRBJ2-6): EAEVAQSPRYKITEKSQAVAFWCDPISGHATLYWYRQILGQGPELLVQFQDESVVDDSQLPKDRFSAERLKGVDSTLKIQPAELGDSAMYLCASSFGLPSSGANVLTFGAGSRLTVL.

This chain connects TRBV27 to TRBJ1-5; the D is unclear. Germline loops: CDR1 MNHEY, CDR2 SMNVEV (reference sequence). CDR3 length: 14 amino acids. The germline V and J ends were trimmed by 5 bases and 6 bases, with 14 bases remaining between them. This CDR3 reads CASSPNPGSQPQHF. Written as DNA, the CDR3 is TGTGCCAGCAGTCCGAACCCGGGGAGTCAGCCCCAGCATTTT.

The V and J genes are TRBV30 and TRBJ2-7; TRBD1 matches at 9 bases. V was clipped by 2 bases and J by 4 bases; unmatched bases: 3. This CDR3 contains 13 residues. Germline lookup yields CDR1 GTSNPN and CDR2 SVGIG (reference sequence). The chain's CDR3 is CAWSRDRDYEQYF. The CDR3 coding sequence is TGTGCCTGGAGTCGGGACAGGGATTACGAGCAGTACTTC.

This clone was seen a handful of times. This chain links TRBV4-3 with TRBJ1-3; D is ambiguous. This CDR3 contains 15 residues. In germline, CDR1 is LGHNA, CDR2 YSLEER. The V end was cut by 0 bases, the J end by 0 bases, with 6 bases between. CDR3: CASSQDTSSGNTIYF. In DNA form, the CDR3 reads TGCGCCAGCAGCCAAGATACGAGCTCTGGAAACACCATATATTTT.

The rearrangement joins TRBV6-5 to TRBJ2-7, with 12 nucleotides matching TRBD1. V was pared by 6 bases and J by 5 bases, with 2 bases of the junction left unmatched. The germline V gene has CDR1 MNHEY and CDR2 SVGAGI. This CDR3 is built from 13 residues. CDR3 residues: CASSRDRGHEQYF. CDR3 nucleotide sequence: TGTGCCAGCAGCAGGGACAGGGGGCACGAGCAGTACTTC.

The chain employs TRBV11-3 and TRBJ1-1, with unresolved D. The germline V gene encodes CDR1 SGHNT and CDR2 YENEEA. The CDR3 runs to 15 residues. The germline V and J ends were trimmed by 1 base and 1 base, with 10 bases remaining between them. The CDR3 is CASSLGIWANTEAFF. CDR3 nucleotides: TGTGCCAGCAGCTTAGGGATATGGGCGAACACTGAAGCTTTCTTT.

This clone was counted a few times. This rearrangement joins TRBV7-9 to TRBJ2-1, with TRBD2 identical over 7 bases. With 3 bases clipped from V and 10 bases from J, the junction kept 9 bases outside the gene matches. Germline V gene sequence: CDR1 SEHNR, CDR2 FQNEAQ (reference sequence). This CDR3 is 14 amino acids long. The CDR3 DNA reads as TGTGCCAGCAGCTTCGGCGGGGGTAGTTGGGAGCAGTTCTTC. Translated, it gives CASSFGGGSWEQFF.

The J gene is TRBJ1-5, the V gene TRBV5-8; no definite D call. The CDR3 sequence is 18 residues long. Germline CDR1 is SGHTS and CDR2 is YDEGEE. V was clipped by 0 bases and J by 3 bases, with 19 bases between them. CDR3: CASSLAHRTWGDNQPQHF. For the CDR3, the DNA is TGTGCCAGCAGCTTGGCCCACCGGACGTGGGGAGACAATCAGCCCCAGCATTTT. The variable domain in full, with the rest retrieved from reference TRBV5-8 and TRBJ1-5, is EAGVTQSPTHLIKTRGQQATLRCSPISGHTSVYWYQQALGLGLQFLLWYDEGEERNRGNFPPRFSGRQFPNYSSELNVNALELEDSALYLCASSLAHRTWGDNQPQHFGDGTRLSIL.

The genes are TRBV7-9 and TRBJ2-3; the match to TRBD1 covers 9 bases. Per the germline V gene, CDR1 is SEHNR and CDR2 is FQNEAQ (reference sequence). The length of the CDR3 is 15 residues. V dropped 5 bases and J dropped 5; count of bases not matched to a gene: 8. In DNA form, the CDR3 reads TGTGCCAGCAGCGCCGGGACAGGGAAGGGAGATACGCAGTATTTT. This translates into CASSAGTGKGDTQYF.

This chain uses TRBV19 with TRBJ2-1; weak D call: TRBD1 (6 bases). This CDR3 contains 15 residues. Per the germline V gene, CDR1 is LNHDA and CDR2 is SQIVND (reference sequence). With 2 bases removed from V and 3 bases from J, the gap between germline ends came to 11 bases. For the CDR3, the DNA is TGTGCCAGTAGTATAAGACAGGCGCACTACAATGAGCAGTTCTTC. It encodes CASSIRQAHYNEQFF.

The chain employs TRBV5-1 and TRBJ1-1, with TRBD1 identical over 10 bases. Germline CDR1 is SGHRS and CDR2 is YFSETQ. V dropped 4 bases and J dropped 4; count of bases not matched to a gene: 4. The CDR3 consists of 14 residues. CDR3 sequence reads: CASSPRTGGTEAFF. Here the CDR3 DNA reads TGCGCCAGCAGCCCACGGACAGGGGGCACTGAAGCTTTCTTT.

V is TRBV13 and J is TRBJ1-6, with 8 bases that match TRBD1. Germline CDR1 is PRHDT and CDR2 is FYEKMQ (reference sequence). After removal of 5 bases from V and 10 bases from J, the junction contained 7 bases not matched to a gene. This CDR3 has 14 residues. The CDR3 DNA reads TGTGCCAGCAGCCCAGGACAGGGTGGATCACCCCTCCACTTT. It encodes CASSPGQGGSPLHF.

This clone was counted only a few times. V usage is TRBV7-6 and J usage is TRBJ2-3, with TRBD1 identical over 8 bases. Germline V lookup: CDR1 SGHVS, CDR2 FNYEAQ. The CDR3 contains 17 residues. Trimming at V came to 5 bases and at J to 5 bases, leaving 15 bases not matched to a gene. The CDR3 here is CASSLRLRPGGIDTQYF. The CDR3 nucleotides read TGTGCCAGCAGCCTACGTTTGAGGCCAGGGGGCATAGATACGCAGTATTTT. The whole variable domain, filled in from reference TRBV7-6 and TRBJ2-3, reads GAGVSQSPRYKVTKRGQDVALRCDPISGHVSLYWYRQALGQGPEFLTYFNYEAQQDKSGLPNDRFSAERPEGSISTLTIQRTEQRDSAMYRCASSLRLRPGGIDTQYFGPGTRLTVL.

The chain carries TRBV25-1 and TRBJ1-1; D is possibly TRBD1 (6 bases). V lost 3 bases, J lost 2 bases, and 10 bases lay in between. This CDR3 is 14 amino acids long. CDR1 and CDR2 from the germline V gene are MGHDK and SYGVNS. CDR3 DNA sequence: TGTGCCAGCAGTGAGCTCAGGGGCAACACTGAAGCTTTCTTT. Amino acid sequence: CASSELRGNTEAFF.